This is a list of T cell receptor beta chains from one sample in a study of cytomegalovirus exposure and HLA in healthy donors. Clones were read by immunoSEQ multiplex PCR, and TCRdb kept only the in-frame ones, dropping some. Here the sample spans a few hundred thousand clones, 75% to 85% being singletons. Sequencing input: PBMCs. Receptor source: a woman aged 55 to 70 in good health and CMV-seropositive. Each CDR3 is given with its conserved first and last residue. A D gene is named only where the DNA matches it firmly. Size tells how often a clone was seen (once, few, many) or the class of an expanded clone, and some rows leave it out.

v_call	cdr3_length	clone_size	j_call	d_call	cdr3_aa	cdr3_nt
TRBV28	15	.	TRBJ1-5	.	CASSRGGLGNQPQHF	TGTGCCAGCAGCAGGGGTGGATTGGGCAATCAGCCCCAGCATTTT
TRBV10-3	15	few	TRBJ2-1	.	CAIRGGARAYNEQFF	TGTGCCATCAGAGGGGGGGCTAGGGCCTACAATGAGCAGTTCTTC
TRBV5-4	12	.	TRBJ2-7	.	CASSFGGYEQYF	TGTGCCAGCAGCTTCGGCGGTTACGAGCAGTACTTC
TRBV7-2	15	once	TRBJ2-2	TRBD2	CASSRGLAGAGELFF	TGTGCCAGCAGCCGGGGACTAGCGGGAGCCGGGGAGCTGTTTTTT
TRBV7-9	16	.	TRBJ2-2	TRBD2	CASSYRAGGSTGELFF	TGTGCCAGCAGCTACAGGGCGGGAGGCAGCACCGGGGAGCTGTTTTTT
TRBV6-5	15	.	TRBJ1-1	.	CASSYSVTGGTEAFF	TGTGCCAGCAGTTACTCAGTCACGGGGGGCACTGAAGCTTTCTTT
TRBV5-4	14	.	TRBJ2-7	.	CASSLSGTPYEQYF	TGTGCCAGCAGCCTCTCCGGGACACCGTACGAGCAGTACTTC
TRBV2	15	.	TRBJ2-7	TRBD2	CASRGGLAGSYEQYF	TGTGCCAGCAGGGGGGGACTAGCGGGAAGCTACGAGCAGTACTTC
TRBV19	15	.	TRBJ1-1	.	CASSKNRDKNTEAFF	TGTGCCAGTAGTAAAAACCGGGACAAGAACACTGAAGCTTTCTTT
TRBV19	16	.	TRBJ1-1	.	CASSINNLLRSTEAFF	TGTGCCAGTAGTATCAACAACCTCCTACGGAGCACTGAAGCTTTCTTT
TRBV5-4	15	.	TRBJ2-3	.	CASSPPRVSTDTQYF	TGTGCCAGCAGCCCCCCGAGGGTTAGCACAGATACGCAGTATTTT
TRBV6-6	16	.	TRBJ1-1	TRBD1	CASNKGGGTGELVAFF	TGTGCCAGCAACAAAGGAGGGGGGACAGGGGAACTAGTAGCTTTCTTT